The present entry profiles one T cell receptor (beta chain) with its context. This clone showed up just a few times. This receptor's antigen is unknown. No much larger clonotype is one base removed from it; base qualities were not supplied. A single peripheral blood draw of about 120 mL on average was collected from each donor into heparinised tubes. A BD FACSAria II was used to sort naive, central memory, regulatory and stem cell-like memory CD4+ T cells with a panel that included CD45RO, CCR7, CD25, CD127, CD95 and CD27. Purity was above 95% for every sorted population. PBMCs were separated immediately by Lymphoprep density gradient centrifugation and were stained directly, without being cultured. To minimize batch effects, samples were stained and sorted in pairs, one healthy donor with one patient per experiment. The High Capacity cDNA Reverse Transcription Kit was used to reverse transcribe all of the isolated RNA, meaning that expressed TCRB transcripts were what got sequenced. Deep immunoSEQ sequencing was performed on naive, central memory and regulatory T cell samples, with an average of roughly 4 million total reads per sample. After sorted cells were lysed in RLT buffer, RNA was extracted with DNase-treated RNeasy Micro or Mini kits, with the choice depending on cell number. Each cell subset was processed on its own to prevent cross-contamination, while patient and healthy donor samples were processed together. The immunoSEQ multiplex PCR was used to amplify TCRB sequences from cDNA, yielding 87-bp fragments that span the CDR3 region. Sequencing of the amplicons was done on the Illumina HiSeq platform. In the paper's pipeline: PCR bias was corrected computationally using synthetic template baselines, and reads within Hamming distance 2 were collapsed, with unmergeable singletons discarded. Reads were aligned to IMGT to assign V, D and J genes, CDR3 length, and insertions or deletions at six rearrangement sites. Within each subset, clonotype counts were normalized to the number of sorted cells before true diversity and Gini coefficients were calculated with the tcR R package. The overlap coefficient, calculated on TCRB nucleotide sequences, was used to measure repertoire sharing. As a proxy for the pre-selection repertoire, out-of-frame TCRB sequences from naive cells were analyzed. TCRdb's version of the immuneACCESS table is confined to in-frame rearrangements and falls short of the full clone set. An unresolved V gene accounts for under half of the shortfall where checked; the remainder is of unknown origin. The V and J calls and clone size come from that table; D and trimming were worked out from the DNA. The sample contains about 450,000 clones, more than 9.5% of them found a single time. Together, the top ten hold around 0.05% of the sample.

This specimen comes from a study of beta chain features in type 1 diabetes (dated by TCRdb to between 2018 and 2020). For the study in its entirety: Mean age, gender distribution, total cell number and subset yield were not different between patients and healthy donors. In the study, TCRB repertoires of sorted circulating CD4+ T cell subsets from recently diagnosed type 1 diabetes patients were compared with those of matched healthy donors. Regulatory and stem cell-like memory subsets were isolated from only 8 patients and about eight healthy donors, whereas naive and central memory subsets came from all 30 or so donors. A total of 90 million to 130 million sorted cells were examined across all samples, and a strong correlation was observed between cell number per subset and RNA yield. The full study reports these points: Type 1 diabetes patients showed a moderate but significant shortening of TCRB CDR3 length in all four CD4+ subsets. Naive, central memory and regulatory TCRB repertoires appeared to be more alike among patients than among healthy donors. Because cDNA was sequenced instead of genomic DNA, highly expressing activated cells could be over-represented, though the groups showed no difference in activation or CD3 levels. Shorter templates might be favored by PCR, yet because patient and control samples were amplified and corrected together, any such skew would affect both groups equally. Because small numbers of individuals were included in the HLA sub-analyses, any influence of HLA type on TCRB rearrangement was left unresolved. Patients with type 1 diabetes made fewer insertions and deleted more nucleotides at VDJ recombination sites, implying thymic rearrangement abnormalities.

Sequencing was performed on naive CD4+ T cells from blood. The cell subset or site label for this specimen denotes: true naive CD4+ T cells. The source is a woman younger than 35 in good health.

The nucleotide sequence reads as follows: TGTGCCAGCAGCCTCGGGGGTCTCTACAATGAGCAGTTCTTC. It encodes CASSLGGLYNEQFF. Here the chain combines TRBV4-2 and TRBJ2-1; the D gene is perhaps TRBD2, from 6 matching bases. From the cysteine through the phenylalanine, the CDR3 covers 14 amino acids. Just CDR3 DNA is preserved here, 42 bases in frame from base 1. V and J lose 4 bases and 3 bases, and a span of 10 bases separates them. CDR1 and CDR2 are drawn from the germline V gene: LGHNA, YNFKEQ.